This record covers a single TCR beta chain. One end of the junction is discordant with germline, which a read error may explain. This record belongs to a study of cytomegalovirus exposure and HLA in healthy donors. The CDR3 runs to 17 residues. Germline V lookup: CDR1 MNHNS, CDR2 SASEGT. PCR was performed using 60 Vbeta and 13 Jbeta primers. This table comes from immunoSEQ multiplex PCR, and its TCRdb copy is limited to in-frame clones, with some not included. This table has 150,000 to 200,000 clones, 85% appearing once. The V call is TRBV6-1, the J call TRBJ1-1; TRBD1 matches 7 bases. This receptor was identified in a man in his late teens or twenties in good health and CMV-seropositive. The sample comprised PBMCs. In nucleotides, the CDR3 is TGTGACAGCAGTGGGGGACAGAGAGTATACTCGAACACTGAAGCTTTCTTT. It encodes CDSSGGQRVYSNTEAFF.